Listed here are 14 T cell receptor beta chains from one sample, sequenced in a study of human T cells and chemical hapten exposure. MiXCR, applied by TCRdb to the RACE reads, yields one record per CDR3 protein. This table holds 30,000 to 40,000 distinct CDR3 sequences, 8% to 9.5% found once. As to time point: patch test 3, about 24 weeks after DPC sensitization. Treatment denoted: therapeutic diphenylcyclopropenone sensitization with weekly scalp DPC. The template was total RNA from unfractionated whole blood. Sequenced here: whole blood, sampled in connection with sensitization to the hapten diphenylcyclopropenone (DPC). Every receptor here comes from a man aged 45-60 years with alopecia areata. Some clones in this sample may be carry-over from other donors' samples.

This clonotype was observed at least ten times. The chain uses TRBV28 and TRBJ1-3, with a tentative D call TRBD1 (6 bases). Trimming left V 3 bases short and J 1 base short, with 16 bases between. Germline V CDR1 and CDR2: MDHEN, SYDVKM. This CDR3 is 17 amino acids long. The DNA of the CDR3 is TGTGCCAGCAGTTTCGTGACAGGTTTGGCTTCTGGAAACACCATATATTTT. It translates to CASSFVTGLASGNTIYF.

Many counts were recorded for this clonotype. The chain carries TRBV27 and TRBJ2-2; no clear D. Germline V gives CDR1 MNHEY, CDR2 SMNVEV (reference sequence). V lost 0 bases to trimming and J lost 6 bases, with 11 bases between them. The CDR3 is 15 amino acids. The CDR3, as DNA: TGTGCCAGCAGTTTATCGAACTACCTGCCCGGGGAGCTGTTTTTT. The encoded protein is CASSLSNYLPGELFF.

Within the sample, this clonotype is medium-sized. The chain carries TRBV11-3 and TRBJ1-1; D possibly corresponds to TRBD1 (5 bases). Germline CDR1 reads SGHNT; CDR2 reads YENEEA. Trimming removed 0 bases from V and 0 bases from J, with 5 bases in between. The CDR3 extends over 14 amino acids. DNA of the CDR3: TGTGCCAGCAGCTTAGACAGGGTGAACACTGAAGCTTTCTTT. This gives the protein CASSLDRVNTEAFF.

The chain has TRBV6-4 and TRBJ1-4; D is unresolved. Deletions cut 2 bases from V and 10 bases from J, with 11 bases between. CDR3 length equals 13 residues. Germline V gene sequence: CDR1 MRHNA, CDR2 SNTAGT. The CDR3 nucleotides are TGTGCCAGCAGTGACGGGCCCTTTGGAAAACTGTTTTTT. This translates into CASSDGPFGKLFF.

The rearrangement joins TRBV11-2 to TRBJ2-5; 10 nucleotides line up with TRBD2. The J segment lost 2 bases and the V segment lost 5 bases, leaving 8 bases of the junction unmatched. The germline CDR1 and CDR2 sequences are SGHAT and FQNNGV. The CDR3 runs to 16 residues. In DNA form, the CDR3 reads TGTGCCAGCAGCGGCGCCCTAGCGGGAGAACAAGAGACCCAGTACTTC. Protein sequence: CASSGALAGEQETQYF. Complete variable domain (other parts from reference TRBV11-2 and TRBJ2-5): EAGVAQSPRYKIIEKRQSVAFWCNPISGHATLYWYQQILGQGPKLLIQFQNNGVVDDSQLPKDRFSAERLKGVDSTLKIQPAKLEDSAVYLCASSGALAGEQETQYFGPGTRLLVL.

This clonotype was detected only a few times. This rearrangement joins TRBV7-9 to TRBJ1-2, with 10 bases fitting TRBD1. Germline loops: CDR1 SEHNR, CDR2 FQNEAQ (reference sequence). The CDR3 has 15 residues. The trim removed 3 bases at V and 8 bases at J, leaving 9 bases unmatched. This CDR3 reads CASSLSTGGVGGYTF. For the CDR3, the DNA is TGTGCCAGCAGCTTGTCGACAGGGGGCGTAGGCGGCTACACCTTC.

The chain links TRBV28 to TRBJ2-2; 11 nucleotides line up with TRBD2. The V and J ends lost 5 bases and 5 bases, in that order; junction bases with no gene match: 4. The CDR3 has 15 residues. Germline V gene sequence: CDR1 MDHEN, CDR2 SYDVKM. The CDR3: CASSQIAGGTGELFF. DNA of the CDR3: TGTGCCAGCAGTCAGATAGCGGGAGGGACCGGGGAGCTGTTTTTT.

This clonotype was counted at least ten times. The J gene is TRBJ1-6, the V gene TRBV20-1; 11 bases map to TRBD1. J lost 8 bases, V lost 0 bases, and 3 bases had no gene match. CDR1 and CDR2 from the germline V gene are DFQATT and SNEGSKA (reference sequence). The CDR3 consists of 15 residues. CDR3 sequence: CSARDSGQGDSPLHF. The CDR3 nucleotides read TGCAGTGCTAGAGATTCGGGACAGGGGGATTCACCCCTCCACTTT.

The V call is TRBV7-8, the J call TRBJ2-3, with D tentatively TRBD1 (5 bases). V lost 0 bases to trimming and J lost 4 bases, with 11 bases between them. This CDR3 comprises 15 residues. Germline-derived CDR1 and CDR2 are SGHVS and FQNEAQ. CDR3 sequence: CASSLAPTVADTQYF. Here the CDR3 DNA reads TGTGCCAGCAGCTTAGCCCCGACAGTCGCAGATACGCAGTATTTT.

This clonotype appeared a few times. This chain links TRBV7-2 with TRBJ1-1; D is ambiguous. There are 14 residues in the CDR3. Germline-derived CDR1 and CDR2 are SGHTA and FQGNSA. Trimming cost V 1 base and J 1 base, with 7 bases left between them. CDR3 sequence: CASSLGPPNTEAFF. CDR3 sequence (DNA): TGTGCCAGCAGCTTAGGGCCTCCGAACACTGAAGCTTTCTTT.

The J gene is TRBJ2-1, the V gene TRBV19; 9 nucleotides align to TRBD2. Trimming at V came to 4 bases and at J to 0 bases, leaving 1 base not matched to a gene. This CDR3 contains 15 residues. CDR1 LNHDA and CDR2 SQIVND come from the germline V gene (reference sequence). The CDR3 DNA follows: TGTGCCAGTAGTAGTAGCGGGAGCTCCTACAATGAGCAGTTCTTC. Its translation is CASSSSGSSYNEQFF.

Ten or more counts support this clonotype. V and J are TRBV10-2 and TRBJ2-1; no definite D call. The CDR3 has 17 residues. Germline V gene data show CDR1 as WSHSY and CDR2 as SAAADI. Trimming removed 7 bases from V and 3 bases from J, with 22 bases in between. The chain's CDR3 is CASKVGTRGWSYNEQFF. The DNA for the CDR3 is TGCGCCAGCAAGGTTGGTACTCGAGGATGGAGCTACAATGAGCAGTTCTTC.

This clonotype was found a few times. The genes are TRBV5-4 and TRBJ2-6; D is unclear. The CDR3 runs to 15 residues. Germline CDR1 and CDR2: SGHNT and YYREEE (reference sequence). V gave up 1 base and J gave up 2 bases, with 7 bases separating them. Here the CDR3 reads CASSLYSTGANVLTF. CDR3 coding DNA: TGTGCCAGCAGCTTGTATTCTACTGGGGCCAACGTCCTGACTTTC. The full variable domain, completed using reference TRBV5-4 and TRBJ2-6, is ETGVTQSPTHLIKTRGQQVTLRCSSQSGHNTVSWYQQALGQGPQFIFQYYREEENGRGNFPPRFSGLQFPNYSSELNVNALELDDSALYLCASSLYSTGANVLTFGAGSRLTVL.

This clonotype has at least ten counts. V is TRBV10-1 and J is TRBJ2-7; 7 nucleotides match TRBD2. CDR3 length: 13 residues. CDR1 WNHNN and CDR2 SYGVQD come from the germline V gene (reference sequence). V lost 8 bases to trimming and J lost 2 bases; unmatched junction nucleotides: 6. This chain's CDR3 is CASGPSGTYEQYF. The CDR3, as DNA: TGCGCCAGCGGACCTAGCGGCACCTACGAGCAGTACTTC.